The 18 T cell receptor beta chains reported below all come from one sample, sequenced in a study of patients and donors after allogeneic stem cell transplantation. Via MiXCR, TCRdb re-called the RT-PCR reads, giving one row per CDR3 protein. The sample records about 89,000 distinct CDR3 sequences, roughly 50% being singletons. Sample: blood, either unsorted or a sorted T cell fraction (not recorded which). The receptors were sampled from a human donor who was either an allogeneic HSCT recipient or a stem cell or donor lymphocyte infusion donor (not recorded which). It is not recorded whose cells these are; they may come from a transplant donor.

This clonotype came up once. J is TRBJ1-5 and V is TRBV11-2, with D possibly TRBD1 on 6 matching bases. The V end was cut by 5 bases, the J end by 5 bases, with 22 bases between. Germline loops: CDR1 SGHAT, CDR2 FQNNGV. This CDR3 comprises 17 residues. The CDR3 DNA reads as TGTGCCAGCAGCCTACGCACAGGGTCGGGAAGGGATCAGCCCCAGCATTTT. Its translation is CASSLRTGSGRDQPQHF.

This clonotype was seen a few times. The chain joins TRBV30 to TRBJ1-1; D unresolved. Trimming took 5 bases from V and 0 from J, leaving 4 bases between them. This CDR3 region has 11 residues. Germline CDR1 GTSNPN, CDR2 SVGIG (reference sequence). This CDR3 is CAWAMNTEAFF. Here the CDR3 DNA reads TGTGCCTGGGCAATGAACACTGAAGCTTTCTTT. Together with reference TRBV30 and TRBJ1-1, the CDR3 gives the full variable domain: SQTIHQWPATLVQPVGSPLSLECTVEGTSNPNLYWYRQAAGRGLQLLFYSVGIGQISSEVPQNLSASRPQDRQFILSSKKLLLSDSGFYLCAWAMNTEAFFGQGTRLTVV.

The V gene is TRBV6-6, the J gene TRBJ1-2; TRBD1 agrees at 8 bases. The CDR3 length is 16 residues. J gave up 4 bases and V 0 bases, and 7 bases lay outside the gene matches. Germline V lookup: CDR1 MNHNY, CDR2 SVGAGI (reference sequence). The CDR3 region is CASSYSRDRGGYGYTF. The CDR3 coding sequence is TGTGCCAGCAGTTACTCGAGAGACAGGGGTGGCTATGGCTACACCTTC.

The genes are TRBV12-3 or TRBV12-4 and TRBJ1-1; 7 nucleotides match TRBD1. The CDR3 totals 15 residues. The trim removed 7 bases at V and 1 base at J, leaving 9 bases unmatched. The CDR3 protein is CASTNSGTENTEAFF. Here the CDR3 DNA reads TGTGCCAGCACCAACTCCGGGACAGAGAACACTGAAGCTTTCTTT.

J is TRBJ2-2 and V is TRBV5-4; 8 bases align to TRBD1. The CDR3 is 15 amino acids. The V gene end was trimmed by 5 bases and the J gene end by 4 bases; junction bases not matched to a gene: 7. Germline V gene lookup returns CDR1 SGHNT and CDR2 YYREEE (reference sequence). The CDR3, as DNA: TGTGCCAGCAGTCTGGGGACAGGACGCACCGGGGAGCTGTTTTTT. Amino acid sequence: CASSLGTGRTGELFF.

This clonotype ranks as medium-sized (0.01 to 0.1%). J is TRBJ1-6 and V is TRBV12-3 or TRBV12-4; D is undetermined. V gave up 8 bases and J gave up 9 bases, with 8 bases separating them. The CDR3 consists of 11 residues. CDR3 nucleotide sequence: TGTGCCAGCGGCCCCTCTTCACCCCTCCACTTT. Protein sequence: CASGPSSPLHF.

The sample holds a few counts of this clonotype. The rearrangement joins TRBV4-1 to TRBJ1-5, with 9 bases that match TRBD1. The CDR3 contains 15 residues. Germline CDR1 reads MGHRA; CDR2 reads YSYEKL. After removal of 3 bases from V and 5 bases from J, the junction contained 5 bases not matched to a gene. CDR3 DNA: TGCGCCAGCAGCCAGCCCACAGGGGGCCATCAGCCCCAGCATTTT. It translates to CASSQPTGGHQPQHF.

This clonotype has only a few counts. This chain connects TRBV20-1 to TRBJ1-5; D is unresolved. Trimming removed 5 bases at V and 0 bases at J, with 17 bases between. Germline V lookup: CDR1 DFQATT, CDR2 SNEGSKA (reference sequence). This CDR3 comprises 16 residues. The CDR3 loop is CSACPRGGDSNQPQHF. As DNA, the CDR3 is TGCAGTGCTTGTCCCCGGGGAGGAGATAGCAATCAGCCCCAGCATTTT.

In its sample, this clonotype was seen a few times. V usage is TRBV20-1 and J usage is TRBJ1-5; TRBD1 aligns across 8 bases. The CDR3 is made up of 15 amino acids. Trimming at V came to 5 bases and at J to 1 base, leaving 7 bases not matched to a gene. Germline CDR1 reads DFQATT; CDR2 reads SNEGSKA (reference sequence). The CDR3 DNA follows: TGCAGTGCTCGAGCCAGGGGGCGAAGCAATCAGCCCCAGCATTTT. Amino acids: CSARARGRSNQPQHF.

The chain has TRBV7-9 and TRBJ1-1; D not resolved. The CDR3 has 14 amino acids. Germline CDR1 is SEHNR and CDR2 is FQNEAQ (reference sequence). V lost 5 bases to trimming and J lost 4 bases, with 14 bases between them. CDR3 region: CASSPPLGSTEAFF. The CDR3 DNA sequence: TGTGCCAGCAGCCCACCTCTCGGGAGCACTGAAGCTTTCTTT.

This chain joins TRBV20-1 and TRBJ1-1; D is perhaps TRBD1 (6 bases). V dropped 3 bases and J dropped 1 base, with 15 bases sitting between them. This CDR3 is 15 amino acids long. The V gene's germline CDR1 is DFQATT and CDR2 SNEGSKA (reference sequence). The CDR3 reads CSASRGSITNTEAFF. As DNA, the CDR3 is TGCAGTGCTAGTAGGGGGAGTATAACGAACACTGAAGCTTTCTTT.

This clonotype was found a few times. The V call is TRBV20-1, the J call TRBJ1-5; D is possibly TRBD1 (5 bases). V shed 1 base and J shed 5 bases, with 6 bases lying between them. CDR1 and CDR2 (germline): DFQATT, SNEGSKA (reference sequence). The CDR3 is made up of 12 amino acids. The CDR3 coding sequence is TGCAGTGCTAGAGTAGGGGATCAGCCCCAGCATTTT. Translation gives CSARVGDQPQHF.

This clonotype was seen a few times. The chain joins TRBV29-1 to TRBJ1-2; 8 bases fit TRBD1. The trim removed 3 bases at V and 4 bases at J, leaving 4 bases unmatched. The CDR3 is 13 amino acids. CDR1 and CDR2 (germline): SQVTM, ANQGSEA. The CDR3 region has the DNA TGCAGCGTTGAGGGGGGACAGGTCTATGGCTACACCTTC. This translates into CSVEGGQVYGYTF.

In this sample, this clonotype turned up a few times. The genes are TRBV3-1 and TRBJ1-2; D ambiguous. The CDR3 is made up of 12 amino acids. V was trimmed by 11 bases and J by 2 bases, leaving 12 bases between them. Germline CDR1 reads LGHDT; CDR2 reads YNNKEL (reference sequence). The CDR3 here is CAASFRNYGYTF. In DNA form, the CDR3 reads TGTGCCGCATCCTTCAGAAACTATGGCTACACCTTC.

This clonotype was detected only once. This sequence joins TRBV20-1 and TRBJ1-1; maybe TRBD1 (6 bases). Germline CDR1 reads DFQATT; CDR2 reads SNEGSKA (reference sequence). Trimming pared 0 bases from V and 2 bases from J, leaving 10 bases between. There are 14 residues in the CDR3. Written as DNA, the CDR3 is TGCAGTGCTAGAGAGGGGACAACAAACACTGAAGCTTTCTTT. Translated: CSAREGTTNTEAFF.

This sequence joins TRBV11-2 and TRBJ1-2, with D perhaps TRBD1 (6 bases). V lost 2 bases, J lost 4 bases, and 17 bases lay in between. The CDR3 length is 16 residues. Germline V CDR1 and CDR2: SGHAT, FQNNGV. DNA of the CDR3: TGTGCCAGCAGCTTATCAGTGGGGGGCCTCTTCTATGGCTACACCTTC. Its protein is CASSLSVGGLFYGYTF.

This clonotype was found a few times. The DNA of the CDR3 is TGCAGTGCTAGAGGGCCGAACACTGAAGCTTTCTTT. Translated: CSARGPNTEAFF. The chain links TRBV20-1 to TRBJ1-1; D gene unclear. Deletions cut 1 base from V and 1 base from J, with 4 bases between. The CDR3 extends over 12 amino acids. Germline V gene data show CDR1 as DFQATT and CDR2 as SNEGSKA (reference sequence).

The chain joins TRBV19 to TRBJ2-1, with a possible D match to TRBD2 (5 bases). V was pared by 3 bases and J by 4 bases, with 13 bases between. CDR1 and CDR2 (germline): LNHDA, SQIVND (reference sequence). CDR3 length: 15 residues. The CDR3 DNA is TGTGCCAGTAGTATGGACCCGTCGGGGTACAATGAGCAGTTCTTC. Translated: CASSMDPSGYNEQFF.